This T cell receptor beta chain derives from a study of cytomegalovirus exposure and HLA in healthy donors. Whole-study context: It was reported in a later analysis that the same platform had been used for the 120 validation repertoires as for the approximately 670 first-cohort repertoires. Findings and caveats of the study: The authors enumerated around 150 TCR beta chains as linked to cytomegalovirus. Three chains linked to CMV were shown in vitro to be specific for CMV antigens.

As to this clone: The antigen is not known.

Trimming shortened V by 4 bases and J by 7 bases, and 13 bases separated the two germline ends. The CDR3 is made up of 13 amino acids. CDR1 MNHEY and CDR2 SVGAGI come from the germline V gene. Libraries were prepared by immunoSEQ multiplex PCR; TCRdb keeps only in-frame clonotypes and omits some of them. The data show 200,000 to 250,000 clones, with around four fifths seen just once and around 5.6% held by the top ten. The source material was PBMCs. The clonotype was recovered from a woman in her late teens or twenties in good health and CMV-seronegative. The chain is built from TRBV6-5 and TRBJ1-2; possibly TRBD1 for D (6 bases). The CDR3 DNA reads TGTGCCAGCAGTTGGGACAAAACGGCTGGCTACACCTTC. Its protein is CASSWDKTAGYTF.